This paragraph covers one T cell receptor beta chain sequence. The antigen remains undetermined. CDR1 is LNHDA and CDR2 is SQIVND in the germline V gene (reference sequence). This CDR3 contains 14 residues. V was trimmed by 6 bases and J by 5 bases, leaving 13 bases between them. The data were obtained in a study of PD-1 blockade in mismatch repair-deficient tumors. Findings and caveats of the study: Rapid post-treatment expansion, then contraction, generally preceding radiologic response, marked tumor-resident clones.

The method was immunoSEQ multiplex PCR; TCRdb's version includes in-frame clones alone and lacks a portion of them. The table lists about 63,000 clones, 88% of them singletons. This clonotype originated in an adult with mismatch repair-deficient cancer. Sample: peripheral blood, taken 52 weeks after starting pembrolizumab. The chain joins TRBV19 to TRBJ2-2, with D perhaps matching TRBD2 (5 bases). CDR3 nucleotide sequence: TGTGCCAGTAGCGACGAGGGCAAAACCGGGGAGCTGTTTTTT. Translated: CASSDEGKTGELFF.